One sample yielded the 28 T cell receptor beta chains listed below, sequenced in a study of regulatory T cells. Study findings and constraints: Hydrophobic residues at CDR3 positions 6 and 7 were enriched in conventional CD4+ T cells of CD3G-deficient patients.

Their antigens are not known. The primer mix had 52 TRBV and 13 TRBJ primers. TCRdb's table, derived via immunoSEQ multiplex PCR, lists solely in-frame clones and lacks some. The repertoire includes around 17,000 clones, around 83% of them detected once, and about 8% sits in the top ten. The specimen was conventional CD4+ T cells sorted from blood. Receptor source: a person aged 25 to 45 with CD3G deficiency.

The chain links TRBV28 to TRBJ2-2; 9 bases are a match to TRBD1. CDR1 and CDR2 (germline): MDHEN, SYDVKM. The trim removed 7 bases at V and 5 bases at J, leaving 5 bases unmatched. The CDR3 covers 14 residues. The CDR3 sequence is CASKRQGGTGELFF. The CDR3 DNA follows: TGTGCCAGCAAGAGACAGGGGGGAACCGGGGAGCTGTTTTTT.

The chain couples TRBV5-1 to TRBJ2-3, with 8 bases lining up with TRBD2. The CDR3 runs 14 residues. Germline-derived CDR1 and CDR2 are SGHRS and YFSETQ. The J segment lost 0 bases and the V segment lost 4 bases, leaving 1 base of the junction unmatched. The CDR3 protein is CASSREGSTDTQYF. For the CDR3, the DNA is TGCGCCAGCAGCCGGGAGGGGAGCACAGATACGCAGTATTTT.

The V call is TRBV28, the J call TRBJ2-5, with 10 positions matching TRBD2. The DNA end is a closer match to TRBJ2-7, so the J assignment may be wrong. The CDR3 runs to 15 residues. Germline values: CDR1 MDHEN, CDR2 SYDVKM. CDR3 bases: TGTGCCAGCAGTTTAAGACTAGCGGGCTTCGACGAGCAGTACTTC. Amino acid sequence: CASSLRLAGFDEQYF.

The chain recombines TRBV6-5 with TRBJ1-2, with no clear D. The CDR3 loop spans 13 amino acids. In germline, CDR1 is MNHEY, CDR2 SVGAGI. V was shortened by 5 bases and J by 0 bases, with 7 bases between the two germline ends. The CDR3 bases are TGTGCCAGCAGTCCGGCGACTAACTATGGCTACACCTTC. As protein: CASSPATNYGYTF.

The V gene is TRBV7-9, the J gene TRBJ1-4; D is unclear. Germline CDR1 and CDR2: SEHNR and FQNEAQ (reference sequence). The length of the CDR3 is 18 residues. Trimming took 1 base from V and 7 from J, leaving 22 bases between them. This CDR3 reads CASSLVFEAPGGREKLFF. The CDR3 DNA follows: TGTGCCAGCAGCTTAGTTTTTGAGGCCCCAGGAGGGCGTGAAAAACTGTTTTTT.

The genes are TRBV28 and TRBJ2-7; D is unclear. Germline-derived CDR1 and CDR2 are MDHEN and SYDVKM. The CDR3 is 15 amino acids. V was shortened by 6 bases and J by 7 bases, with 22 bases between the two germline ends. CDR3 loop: CASRKFGFIVGEQYF. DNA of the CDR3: TGTGCCAGCAGAAAGTTTGGGTTCATAGTTGGGGAGCAGTACTTC.

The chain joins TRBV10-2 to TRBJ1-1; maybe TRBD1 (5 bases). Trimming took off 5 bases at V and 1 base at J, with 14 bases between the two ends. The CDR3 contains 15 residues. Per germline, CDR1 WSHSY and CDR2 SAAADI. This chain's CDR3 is CASSQTVGANTEAFF. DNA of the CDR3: TGCGCCAGCAGTCAAACGGTAGGGGCGAACACTGAAGCTTTCTTT.

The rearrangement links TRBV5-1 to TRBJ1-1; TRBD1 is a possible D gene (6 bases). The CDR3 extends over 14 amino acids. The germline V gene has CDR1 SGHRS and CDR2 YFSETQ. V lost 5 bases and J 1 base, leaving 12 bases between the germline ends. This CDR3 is CASSFQQGNTEAFF. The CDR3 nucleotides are TGCGCCAGCAGTTTTCAACAGGGGAACACTGAAGCTTTCTTT.

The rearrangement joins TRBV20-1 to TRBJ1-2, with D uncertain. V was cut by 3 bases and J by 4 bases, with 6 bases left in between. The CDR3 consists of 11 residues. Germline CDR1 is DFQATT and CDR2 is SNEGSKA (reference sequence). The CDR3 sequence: CSARDGYGYTF. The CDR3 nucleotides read TGCAGTGCTAGGGACGGCTATGGCTACACCTTC.

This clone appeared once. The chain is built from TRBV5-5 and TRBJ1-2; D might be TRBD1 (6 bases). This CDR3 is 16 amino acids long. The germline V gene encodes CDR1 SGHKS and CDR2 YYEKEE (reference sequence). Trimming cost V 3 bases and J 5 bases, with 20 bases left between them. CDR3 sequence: CASSSSRQLQGYGYTF. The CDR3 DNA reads TGTGCCAGCAGCTCCTCGCGGCAGCTGCAGGGGTATGGCTACACCTTC.

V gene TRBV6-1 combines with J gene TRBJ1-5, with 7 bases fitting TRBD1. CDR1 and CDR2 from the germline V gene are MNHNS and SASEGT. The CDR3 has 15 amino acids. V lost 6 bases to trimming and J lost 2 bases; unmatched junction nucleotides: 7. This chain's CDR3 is CASRIDRVGNQPQHF. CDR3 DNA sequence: TGTGCCAGCAGGATTGACAGGGTCGGCAATCAGCCCCAGCATTTT.

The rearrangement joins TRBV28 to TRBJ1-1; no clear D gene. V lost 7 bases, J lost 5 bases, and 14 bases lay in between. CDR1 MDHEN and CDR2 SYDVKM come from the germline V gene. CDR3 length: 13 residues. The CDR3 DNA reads TGTGCCAGCACGAGGAACAGACGGACTGAAGCTTTCTTT. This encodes CASTRNRRTEAFF. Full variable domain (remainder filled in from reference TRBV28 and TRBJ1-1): DVKVTQSSRYLVKRTGEKVFLECVQDMDHENMFWYRQDPGLGLRLIYFSYDVKMKEKGDIPEGYSVSREKKERFSLILESASTNQTSMYLCASTRNRRTEAFFGQGTRLTVV.

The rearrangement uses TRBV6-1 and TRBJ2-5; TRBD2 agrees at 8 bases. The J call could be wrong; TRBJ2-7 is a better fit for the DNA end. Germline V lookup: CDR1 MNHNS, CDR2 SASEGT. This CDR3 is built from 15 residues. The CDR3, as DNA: TGTGCCAGCAGTGAAGGAGGGACTAGACGCTACGAGCAGTACTTC. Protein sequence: CASSEGGTRRYEQYF.

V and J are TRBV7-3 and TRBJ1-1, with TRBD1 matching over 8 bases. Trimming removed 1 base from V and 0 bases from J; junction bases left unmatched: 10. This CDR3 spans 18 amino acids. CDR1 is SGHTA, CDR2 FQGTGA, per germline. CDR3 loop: CASSLRARGRPMNTEAFF. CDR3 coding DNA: TGTGCCAGCAGCTTAAGGGCCAGGGGGCGGCCGATGAACACTGAAGCTTTCTTT.

The CDR3 DNA follows: TGTGCCAGCAGTCCACAGGGTTGGAATTCACCCCTCCACTTT. This sequence encodes CASSPQGWNSPLHF. The chain combines TRBV28 with TRBJ1-6; TRBD1 is a possible D gene (6 bases). Germline CDR1 reads MDHEN; CDR2 reads SYDVKM. V was clipped by 5 bases and J by 7 bases, with 12 bases between them. This CDR3 contains 14 residues. Filled out from reference TRBV28 and TRBJ1-6, the complete variable domain reads DVKVTQSSRYLVKRTGEKVFLECVQDMDHENMFWYRQDPGLGLRLIYFSYDVKMKEKGDIPEGYSVSREKKERFSLILESASTNQTSMYLCASSPQGWNSPLHFGNGTRLTVT.

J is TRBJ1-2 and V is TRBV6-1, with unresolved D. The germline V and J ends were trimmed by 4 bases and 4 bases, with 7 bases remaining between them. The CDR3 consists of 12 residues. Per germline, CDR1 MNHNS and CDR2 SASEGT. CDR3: CASSGARYGYTF. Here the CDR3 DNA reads TGTGCCAGCAGTGGCGCCCGCTATGGCTACACCTTC.

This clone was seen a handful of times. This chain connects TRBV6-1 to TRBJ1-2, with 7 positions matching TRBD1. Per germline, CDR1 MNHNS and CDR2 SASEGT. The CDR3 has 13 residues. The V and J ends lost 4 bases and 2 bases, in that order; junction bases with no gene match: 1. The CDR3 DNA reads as TGTGCCAGCAGTGCACAGGGGAACTATGGCTACACCTTC. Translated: CASSAQGNYGYTF.

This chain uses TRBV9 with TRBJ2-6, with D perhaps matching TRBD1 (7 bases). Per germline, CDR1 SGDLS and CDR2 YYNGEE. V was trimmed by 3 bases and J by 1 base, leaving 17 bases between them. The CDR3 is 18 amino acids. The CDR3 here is CASSARGQQRSGANVLTF. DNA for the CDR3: TGTGCCAGCAGCGCGCGGGGACAGCAACGGTCTGGGGCCAACGTCCTGACTTTC. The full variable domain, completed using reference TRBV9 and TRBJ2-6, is DSGVTQTPKHLITATGQRVTLRCSPRSGDLSVYWYQQSLDQGLQFLIQYYNGEERAKGNILERFSAQQFPDLHSELNLSSLELGDSALYFCASSARGQQRSGANVLTFGAGSRLTVL.

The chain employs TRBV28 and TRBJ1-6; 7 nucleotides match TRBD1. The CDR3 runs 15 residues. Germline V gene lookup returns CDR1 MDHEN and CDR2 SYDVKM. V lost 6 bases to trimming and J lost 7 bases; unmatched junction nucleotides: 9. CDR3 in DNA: TGTGCCAGCAGCCGGACAGGAATGGTCAATTCACCCCTCCACTTT. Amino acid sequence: CASSRTGMVNSPLHF.

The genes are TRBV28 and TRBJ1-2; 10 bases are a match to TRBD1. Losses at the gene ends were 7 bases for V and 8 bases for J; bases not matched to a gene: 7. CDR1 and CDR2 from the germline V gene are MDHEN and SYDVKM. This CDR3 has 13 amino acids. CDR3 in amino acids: CASKRQGAGGYTF. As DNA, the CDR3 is TGTGCCAGCAAAAGACAGGGGGCGGGAGGCTACACCTTC.

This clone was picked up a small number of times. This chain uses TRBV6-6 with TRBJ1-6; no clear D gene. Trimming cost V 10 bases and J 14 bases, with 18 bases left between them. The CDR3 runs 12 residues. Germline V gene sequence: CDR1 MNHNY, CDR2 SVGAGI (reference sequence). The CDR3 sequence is CATRQLASTLHF. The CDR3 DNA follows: TGTGCCACCCGACAACTTGCCTCGACCCTCCACTTT.

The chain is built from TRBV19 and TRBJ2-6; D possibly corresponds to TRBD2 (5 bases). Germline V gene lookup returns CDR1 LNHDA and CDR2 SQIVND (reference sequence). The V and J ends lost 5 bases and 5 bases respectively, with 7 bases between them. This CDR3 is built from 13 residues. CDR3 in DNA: TGTGCCAGTAGTGCGGGTTGGGCCAACGTCCTGACTTTC. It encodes CASSAGWANVLTF.

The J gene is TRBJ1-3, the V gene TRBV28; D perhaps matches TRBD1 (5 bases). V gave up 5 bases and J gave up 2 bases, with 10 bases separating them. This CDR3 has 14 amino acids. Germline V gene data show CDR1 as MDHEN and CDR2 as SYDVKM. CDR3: CASSVGGAGNTIYF. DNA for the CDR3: TGTGCCAGCAGTGTTGGGGGGGCTGGAAACACCATATATTTT. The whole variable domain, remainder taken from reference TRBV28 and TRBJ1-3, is DVKVTQSSRYLVKRTGEKVFLECVQDMDHENMFWYRQDPGLGLRLIYFSYDVKMKEKGDIPEGYSVSREKKERFSLILESASTNQTSMYLCASSVGGAGNTIYFGEGSWLTVV.

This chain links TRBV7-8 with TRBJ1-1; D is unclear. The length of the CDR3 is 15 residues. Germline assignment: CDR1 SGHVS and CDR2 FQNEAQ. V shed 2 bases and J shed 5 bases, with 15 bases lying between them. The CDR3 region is CASSLFSGRGTEAFF. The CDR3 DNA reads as TGTGCCAGCAGCTTATTCAGCGGGCGAGGTACTGAAGCTTTCTTT.

The DNA of the CDR3 is TGTGCCAGCTCACCTTCCAGCACAGATACGCAGTATTTT. It yields the protein CASSPSSTDTQYF. J is TRBJ2-3 and V is TRBV18; D not resolved. The CDR3 consists of 13 residues. Germline assignment: CDR1 KGHSH and CDR2 LQKENI. Trimming removed 3 bases from V and 0 bases from J, with 4 bases in between.

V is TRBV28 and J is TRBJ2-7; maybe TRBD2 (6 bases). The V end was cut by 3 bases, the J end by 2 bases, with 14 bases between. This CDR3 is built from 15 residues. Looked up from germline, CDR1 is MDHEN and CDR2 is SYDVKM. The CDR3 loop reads CASSFPGGFPYEQYF. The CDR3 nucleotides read TGTGCCAGCAGTTTCCCCGGAGGGTTTCCCTACGAGCAGTACTTC.

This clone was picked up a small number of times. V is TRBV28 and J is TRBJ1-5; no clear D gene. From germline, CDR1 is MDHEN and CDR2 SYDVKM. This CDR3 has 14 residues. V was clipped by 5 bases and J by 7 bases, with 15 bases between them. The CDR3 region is CASSTRTGEQPQHF. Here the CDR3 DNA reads TGTGCCAGCAGTACCCGGACCGGAGAGCAGCCCCAGCATTTT.

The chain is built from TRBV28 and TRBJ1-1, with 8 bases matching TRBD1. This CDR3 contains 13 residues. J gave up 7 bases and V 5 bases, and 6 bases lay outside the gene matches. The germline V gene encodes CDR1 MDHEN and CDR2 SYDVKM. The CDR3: CASSLPGQVEAFF. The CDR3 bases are TGTGCCAGCAGTCTCCCGGGACAGGTTGAAGCTTTCTTT.